This TCR beta chain was documented in a study of blood T cell repertoires in COVID-19. Background on the study: Acute and convalescent COVID-19 specimens originated in the United States, Italy and Spain.

The CDR3 runs to 15 residues. The V gene's germline CDR1 is MDHEN and CDR2 SYDVKM. Trimming stripped 5 bases from V and 0 bases from J, with 11 bases between. This table comes from immunoSEQ multiplex PCR, and its TCRdb copy is limited to in-frame clones, with some not included. The table records 100,000 or so clones, approximately 80% of them present only once. The genes are TRBV28 and TRBJ2-4; D ambiguous. The TCR comes from a human donor in a cohort sampled during active COVID-19. The sequencing sample was made of peripheral blood. CDR3 sequence reads: CASSRPDIAKNIQYF. The CDR3 DNA reads TGTGCCAGCAGTCGCCCAGATATAGCCAAAAACATTCAGTACTTC.